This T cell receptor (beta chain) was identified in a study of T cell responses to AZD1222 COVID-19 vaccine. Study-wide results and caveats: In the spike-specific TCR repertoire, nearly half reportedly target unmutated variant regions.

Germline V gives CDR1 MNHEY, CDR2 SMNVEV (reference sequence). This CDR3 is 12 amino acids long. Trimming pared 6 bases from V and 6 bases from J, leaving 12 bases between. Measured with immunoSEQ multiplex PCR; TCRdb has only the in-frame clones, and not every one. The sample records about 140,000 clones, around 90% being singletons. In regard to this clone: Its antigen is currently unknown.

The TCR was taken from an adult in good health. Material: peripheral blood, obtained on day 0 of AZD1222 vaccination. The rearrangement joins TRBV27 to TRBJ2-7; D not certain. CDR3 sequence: CASRELGGEQYF. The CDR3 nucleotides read TGTGCCAGCAGGGAGCTGGGCGGCGAGCAGTACTTC.